This section outlines one TCR beta chain sequence together with its context. As originally analysed: Amplified reference gene primers provided the basis for estimating nucleated cell counts. TCRdb keeps only in-frame clones here, not all; method: immunoSEQ multiplex PCR. V, J and clone size reflect that table, while D and trimming were determined from the DNA. The sample yields 53,000 or so clones, about 77% seen once. Germline CDR1 MGHRA, CDR2 YSYEKL. There are 14 residues in the CDR3. Trimming removed 5 bases from V and 10 bases from J; junction bases left unmatched: 7. The data were obtained in a study of blood T cell repertoires in COVID-19. Overall study: The United States, Italy and Spain were the sources of the acute and convalescent COVID-19 samples. PBMCs, B-cell-depleted T cells, or T cells were the source of the cDNA or gDNA that made up the material.

Sequencing used peripheral blood. The chain combines TRBV4-1 with TRBJ1-6, with 8 bases that match TRBD1. The origin of this receptor is a man between 70 and 80 years old with active or convalescent COVID-19. The CDR3 DNA is TGCGCCAGCAGCGGGGCGGCAGGGGGCTCACCCCTCCACTTT. Translation: CASSGAAGGSPLHF.